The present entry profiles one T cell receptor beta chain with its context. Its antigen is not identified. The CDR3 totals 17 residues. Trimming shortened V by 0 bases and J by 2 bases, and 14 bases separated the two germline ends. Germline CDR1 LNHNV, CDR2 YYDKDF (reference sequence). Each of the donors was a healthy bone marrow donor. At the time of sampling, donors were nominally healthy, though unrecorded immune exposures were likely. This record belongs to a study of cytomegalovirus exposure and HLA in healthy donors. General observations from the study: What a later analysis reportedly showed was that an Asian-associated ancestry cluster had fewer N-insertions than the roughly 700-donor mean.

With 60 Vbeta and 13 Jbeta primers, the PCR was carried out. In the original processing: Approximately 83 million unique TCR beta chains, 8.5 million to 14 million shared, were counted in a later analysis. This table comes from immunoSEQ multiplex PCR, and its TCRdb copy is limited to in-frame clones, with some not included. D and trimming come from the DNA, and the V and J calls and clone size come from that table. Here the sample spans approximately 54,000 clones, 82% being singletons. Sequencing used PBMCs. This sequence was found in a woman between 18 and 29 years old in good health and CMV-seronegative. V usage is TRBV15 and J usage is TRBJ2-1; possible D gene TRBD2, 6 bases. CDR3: CATSRDPGRGTYNEQFF. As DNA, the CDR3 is TGTGCCACCAGCAGAGACCCCGGGAGAGGGACCTACAATGAGCAGTTCTTC.